This T cell receptor (beta chain) was retrieved from a study of identical twins. The sample holds a few counts of this clonotype. TCRdb re-called the 5' RACE reads through MiXCR, storing one row per CDR3 protein. Here the sample spans under 800,000 distinct CDR3 sequences, less than 25% being singletons. V was clipped by 0 bases and J by 7 bases, with 23 bases between them. Germline loops: CDR1 SGDLS, CDR2 YYNGEE. CDR3 length: 17 residues. The sample was also linked to a second study, of T cells expressing NK-cell markers. This second report adds: It was from sorted CD3+CD56+NKG2C+, CD3+CD56+NKG2C- and CD3+CD56-NKG2C+ T cells that TCR beta repertoires came.

Sequencing input: PBMCs. The receptor was isolated from a woman under 30 in good health. V gene TRBV9 combines with J gene TRBJ2-7; D unresolved. CDR3 bases: TGTGCCAGCAGCGTAGAGAAAGTCCGGCAGGCCATGGGGGAGCAGTACTTC. Translation: CASSVEKVRQAMGEQYF.